This T cell receptor beta chain was profiled in a study of blood T cell repertoires in COVID-19. The length of the CDR3 is 14 residues. Trimming took 5 bases from V and 3 from J, leaving 10 bases between them. Germline CDR1 SNHLY, CDR2 FYNNEI. Sequencing was performed with immunoSEQ multiplex PCR; in TCRdb, only in-frame clones are kept and a portion is missing. The sample gives 90,000 to 100,000 clones, roughly 80% of which show up once; about 10% is in the top ten. This clone was observed a single time. Sequencing used peripheral blood. The receptor's source is a woman older than 75 with acute or convalescent COVID-19. V gene TRBV2 combines with J gene TRBJ2-2; D perhaps matches TRBD1 (6 bases). In DNA form, the CDR3 reads TGTGCCAGCAGTCCACAGGGACACACCGGGGAGCTGTTTTTT. It is translated as CASSPQGHTGELFF. Full variable domain (outside the CDR3, taken from reference TRBV2 and TRBJ2-2): EPEVTQTPSHQVTQMGQEVILRCVPISNHLYFYWYRQILGQKVEFLVSFYNNEISEKSEIFDDQFSVERPDGSNFTLKIRSTKLEDSAMYFCASSPQGHTGELFFGEGSRLTVL.